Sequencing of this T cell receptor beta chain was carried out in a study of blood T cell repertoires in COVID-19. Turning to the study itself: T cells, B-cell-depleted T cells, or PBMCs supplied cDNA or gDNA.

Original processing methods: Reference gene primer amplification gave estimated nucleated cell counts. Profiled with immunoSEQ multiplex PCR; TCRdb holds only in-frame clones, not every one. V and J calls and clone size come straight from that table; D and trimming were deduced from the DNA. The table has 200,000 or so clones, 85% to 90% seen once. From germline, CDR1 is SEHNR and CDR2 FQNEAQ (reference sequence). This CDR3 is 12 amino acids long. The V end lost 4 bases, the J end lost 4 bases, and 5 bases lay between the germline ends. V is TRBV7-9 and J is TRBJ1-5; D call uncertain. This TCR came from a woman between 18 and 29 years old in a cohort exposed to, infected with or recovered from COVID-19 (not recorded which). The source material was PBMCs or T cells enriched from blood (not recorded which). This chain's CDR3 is CASSSKNQPQHF. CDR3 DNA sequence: TGTGCCAGCAGCTCCAAAAATCAGCCCCAGCATTTT.